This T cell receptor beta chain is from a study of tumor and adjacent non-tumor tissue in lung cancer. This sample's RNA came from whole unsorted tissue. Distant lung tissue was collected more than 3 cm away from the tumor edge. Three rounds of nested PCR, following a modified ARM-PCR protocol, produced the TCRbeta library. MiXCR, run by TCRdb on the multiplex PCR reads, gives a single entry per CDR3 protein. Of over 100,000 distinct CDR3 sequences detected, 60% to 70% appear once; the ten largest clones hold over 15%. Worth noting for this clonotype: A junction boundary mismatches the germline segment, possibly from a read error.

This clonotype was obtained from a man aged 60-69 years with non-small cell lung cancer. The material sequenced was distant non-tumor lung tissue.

In nucleotides, the CDR3 is TGTGCCAGCAGCGCAAGCGCGGGGGTCGGTAGCTACACATTC. It yields the protein CASSASAGVGSYTF. The rearrangement joins TRBV11-2 to TRBJ1-2; D perhaps matches TRBD1 (5 bases). The CDR3 has 14 amino acids. In germline, CDR1 is SGHAT, CDR2 FQNNGV. The full variable domain, completed using reference TRBV11-2 and TRBJ1-2, is EAGVAQSPRYKIIEKRQSVAFWCNPISGHATLYWYQQILGQGPKLLIQFQNNGVVDDSQLPKDRFSAERLKGVDSTLKIQPAKLEDSAVYLCASSASAGVGSYTFGSGTRLTVV.